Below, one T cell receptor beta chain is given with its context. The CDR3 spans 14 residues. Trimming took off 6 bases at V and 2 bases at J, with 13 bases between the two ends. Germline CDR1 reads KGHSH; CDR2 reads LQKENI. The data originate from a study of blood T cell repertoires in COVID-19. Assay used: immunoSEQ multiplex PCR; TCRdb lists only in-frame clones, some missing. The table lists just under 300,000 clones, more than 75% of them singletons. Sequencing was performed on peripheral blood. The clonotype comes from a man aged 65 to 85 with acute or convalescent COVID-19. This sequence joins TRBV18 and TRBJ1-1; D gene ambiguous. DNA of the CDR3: TGTGCCAGCTCCCTCGGAGGGATAAACACTGAAGCTTTCTTT. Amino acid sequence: CASSLGGINTEAFF.